The 8 T cell receptor beta chains presented below share a single source sample, sequenced in a study of metastatic and nonmetastatic thyroid tumors. All patients were treatment-naive before thyroid surgery. TCRdb used MiXCR to call clones anew from the PCR reads. The table includes some 35,000 clones, about 26% detected once. Sequenced input: blood. These receptors originate from a male donor with papillary thyroid cancer or a benign thyroid nodule (not recorded which). Some clones in this sample may be carry-over from other donors' samples.

By its share, this clone is medium-sized. The genes are TRBV4-2 and TRBJ2-7, with 9 bases fitting TRBD1. The CDR3 runs to 14 residues. V was clipped by 3 bases and J by 6 bases; unmatched bases: 6. Germline V lookup: CDR1 LGHNA, CDR2 YNFKEQ. The chain's CDR3 is CASSHSGTGTEQYF. The CDR3 nucleotides read TGTGCCAGCAGCCACTCCGGGACAGGGACCGAGCAGTACTTC.

The chain links TRBV11-2 to TRBJ2-7; 11 bases map to TRBD1. Unmatched junction bases numbered 7, after V lost 5 bases and J lost 7 bases. The CDR3 is 14 residues long. The germline V gene has CDR1 SGHAT and CDR2 FQNNGV. CDR3 sequence (DNA): TGTGCCAGCAGCGCCGGACAGGGGGCGCGAGAGCAGTACTTC. Amino acids: CASSAGQGAREQYF.

This chain joins TRBV28 and TRBJ2-2, with D possibly matching TRBD2 (6 bases). V was clipped by 6 bases and J by 0 bases, with 14 bases between them. Germline CDR1 is MDHEN and CDR2 is SYDVKM. The CDR3 has 16 amino acids. The CDR3 sequence: CASRPLATTNTGELFF. The CDR3 nucleotides are TGTGCCAGCAGGCCTCTAGCGACAACGAACACCGGGGAGCTGTTTTTT.

This chain joins TRBV4-2 and TRBJ1-5; possible D gene TRBD1, 5 bases. V dropped 0 bases and J dropped 3 bases, with 9 bases sitting between them. Germline V gene data show CDR1 as LGHNA and CDR2 as YNFKEQ. The CDR3 is 15 residues long. CDR3 sequence: CASSQDQTANQPQHF. DNA for the CDR3: TGTGCCAGCAGCCAAGATCAGACAGCCAATCAGCCCCAGCATTTT.

This clone was seen ten or more times. V and J are TRBV2 and TRBJ2-7; TRBD2 aligns across 7 bases. The ends lost 6 bases at V and 2 bases at J; junction bases unmatched: 13. This CDR3 is built from 16 residues. Germline CDR1 and CDR2: SNHLY and FYNNEI. For the CDR3, the DNA is TGTGCCAGCAGAAAAAAGTACGTAGCGGGCCCCTACGAGCAGTACTTC. Translating it yields CASRKKYVAGPYEQYF. Together with reference TRBV2 and TRBJ2-7, the CDR3 gives the full variable domain: EPEVTQTPSHQVTQMGQEVILRCVPISNHLYFYWYRQILGQKVEFLVSFYNNEISEKSEIFDDQFSVERPDGSNFTLKIRSTKLEDSAMYFCASRKKYVAGPYEQYFGPGTRLTVT.

This clone occurred a few times. The chain carries TRBV2 and TRBJ1-2; TRBD1 might be the D (6 bases). Trimming took off 4 bases at V and 6 bases at J, with 12 bases between the two ends. The V gene's germline CDR1 is SNHLY and CDR2 FYNNEI. CDR3 size: 13 residues. The CDR3 loop is CASSAGGLDGYTF. The CDR3 bases are TGTGCCAGCAGTGCCGGGGGCCTAGATGGCTACACCTTC.

This chain joins TRBV6-1 and TRBJ2-1; a weak D match, TRBD2 (5 bases). Trimming removed 6 bases from V and 0 bases from J, with 12 bases in between. Per the germline V gene, CDR1 is MNHNS and CDR2 is SASEGT. There are 15 residues in the CDR3. CDR3 amino acids: CASRGGESSYNEQFF. CDR3 sequence (DNA): TGTGCCAGCAGGGGTGGGGAGAGCTCCTACAATGAGCAGTTCTTC.

In its sample, this clone was seen a few times. The gene calls are TRBV2 and TRBJ2-7; tentatively, D is TRBD1 (6 bases). The V gene lost 8 bases and the J gene lost 0 bases, with 14 bases spanning the gap. Germline values: CDR1 SNHLY, CDR2 FYNNEI. The CDR3 covers 14 residues. CDR3: CASSSGEVSYEQYF. CDR3 sequence (DNA): TGTGCCAGCTCGTCAGGGGAAGTCTCCTACGAGCAGTACTTC.